This record concerns one TCR beta chain sequence. In this sample, this clonotype turned up a few times. Its antigen is unknown. Within one base of it there is no much larger clone, and no base qualities were kept. The data were taken from a study of blood T cells in healthy people across ages (dated by TCRdb to the mid-2010s). About the full investigation: In model experiments, template switching captured about one uniquely barcoded TCR beta cDNA molecule for every two T cells. The study measured age-related changes in TCR beta repertoire diversity using deep sequencing normalized with unique cDNA molecular identifiers. Donors of different ages were randomly distributed across sequencing lanes to avoid experimental bias. For two donors (one aged 18 to 30 and one aged 80 or older), the study analyzed two additional independent replicas of 1 million unique cDNA reads from the same blood draw. Four age groups were formed from the donors: young (average approximately 15 years), middle-aged (approximately 39), aged (approximately 60) and long-lived (roughly 88). The investigation overall reported the following: Because donor CMV infection status was unknown, age-related changes in expanded clonotypes were potentially confounded. As age increased, observed TCR beta diversity per million T cells dropped in a roughly linear way, and a significant reduction was already evident by age about 40. Bulk unsorted PBMC profiling prevented conclusive comparison of naive and antigen-experienced compartments. Total diversity estimates from one million sequenced T cells were considered lower bounds and underestimates. Observed TCR beta diversity correlated strongly with the percentage of naive T cells measured by flow cytometry. Compared with the aged group, more naive CD4+ T cells, fewer expanded clones and increased TCR diversity were shown by the long-lived group, suggesting age selection.

The donors were 40 or so Caucasian individuals from Russia, aged roughly 6 to 100 years, who were systemically healthy. Each donor gave around 9.8 milliliters of peripheral blood, collected into EDTA-treated Vacutainer tubes. PBMCs were isolated by Ficoll-Paque density-gradient centrifugation, with at least 7 million obtained per sample. Trizol reagent was used to extract total RNA from PBMCs, with at least 6 micrograms per sample. For every donor, flow cytometry on a PBMC aliquot measured the percentage of naive CD45RAhigh/CD27high T cells. Libraries were built with 5' RACE. TCRdb shows the sequencer as Illumina HiSeq 2500. A second PCR of roughly 7 to 11 cycles was performed with a sample-barcoded 5' primer and a J-beta primer mix. A unique molecular identifier was introduced onto each TCR beta cDNA molecule by a template-switch 5' adaptor carrying 12 random nucleotides. Each sample yielded at least 2.5 million CDR3-containing paired-end reads. First-strand cDNA synthesis was performed from all RNA using the Mint cDNA synthesis kit, with priming by a TRBC-specific oligonucleotide. Following uracil-DNA glycosylase treatment, a first 18-cycle PCR with universal primers M1SS and BC2_uni_R was performed on all cDNA. The authors' analysis ran thus. Each sample was normalized by randomly selecting 1 million high-quality reads, each carrying a distinct molecular identifier. Instead of being binned into consensus sequences, reads that shared molecular identifiers were thrown out. MiTCR, run with a Q25 quality threshold and the strictest error-elimination algorithm, handled CDR3 identification, clonotype clustering and error correction. A nonparametric unseen species model with Euler transformation was used to estimate lower-bound total TCR beta diversity. TCRdb redid the processing of the public reads, applying fastp at Q25 and MiXCR, and retained in-frame beta chains. Rows are unified per CDR3 protein, each entry keeping the most common DNA and genes. The V and J calls here are based on TCRdb, not the publication. Counted in this sample were over a million distinct CDR3 sequences; around 42% of them appeared once. The ten largest account for approximately 7.9% of the sample.

The V and J ends are trimmed by 3 bases and 0 bases, leaving 12 bases between them. From the germline V gene, CDR1 is MNHNS and CDR2 is SASEGT. There are 16 amino acids in the CDR3, from cysteine to phenylalanine inclusive. The only DNA kept is the CDR3, 48 bases in frame from the first base. Sequenced: blood. The V and J genes are TRBV6-1 and TRBJ1-5; no confident D gene assignment can be made. The TCR was taken from a woman between 18 and 29 years old in good health. Read as DNA, the sequence is TGTGCCAGCAGTGATGGTGCTCGATATAGCAATCAGCCCCAGCATTTT. Its amino acids are CASSDGARYSNQPQHF.